Presented here are 6 T cell receptor beta chains from one specimen sequenced in a study of T cells in Graves' hyperthyroidism and ophthalmopathy (dated by TCRdb to between 2017 and 2020). Library method: multiplex PCR. The listed sequencing device is Illumina HiSeq 2000. The TCR beta CDR3 regions were amplified from the RNA transcripts. The first round of RT-PCR for the TCR CDR3 was performed with the HTBI primer set and the Qiagen OneStep RT-PCR kit. The raw public reads went through TCRdb reprocessing: fastp at Q25, MiXCR clone calling, in-frame beta chains kept. Identical CDR3 proteins give one entry, which carries the most common genes and DNA. The sample table holds 400,000 to 500,000 distinct CDR3 sequences, of which approximately 15% were seen once. The ten largest make up around 17% of the sample. Material for sequencing was blood. The source is a woman between 18 and 29 years old with Graves' hyperthyroidism.

Regarding this clonotype: Being one base from a much bigger clone, this may be a read error. The rearrangement links TRBV18 to TRBJ2-3; possible D gene TRBD1, 6 bases. CDR3 size: 17 residues. Germline values: CDR1 KGHSH, CDR2 LQKENI. The V end lost 3 bases, the J end lost 5 bases, and 21 bases lay between the germline ends. CDR3 DNA: TGTGCCAGCTCACCCAGGACACCGACTGGGGGCATAGATACGCAGTATTTT. Translation gives CASSPRTPTGGIDTQYF. The whole variable domain, remainder taken from reference TRBV18 and TRBJ2-3, is NAGVMQNPRHLVRRRGQEARLRCSPMKGHSHVYWYRQLPEEGLKFMVYLQKENIIDESGMPKERFSAEFPKEGPSILRIQQVVRGDSAAYFCASSPRTPTGGIDTQYFGPGTRLTVL.

This clonotype was seen more than once but under ten times. This chain links TRBV6-2 or TRBV6-3 with TRBJ2-5; no clear D. Germline CDR1 and CDR2: MNHEY and SVGEGT. The V end lost 2 bases, the J end lost 7 bases, and 20 bases lay between the germline ends. This CDR3 is built from 16 residues. The DNA of the CDR3 is TGTGCCAGCAGTTACGCCACCTATAATCCGTTAGCGACCCAGTACTTC. It translates to CASSYATYNPLATQYF.

This clonotype was seen repeatedly, ten times or more. The chain combines TRBV5-1 with TRBJ2-3; D is perhaps TRBD2 (5 bases). Germline V gene sequence: CDR1 SGHRS, CDR2 YFSETQ. CDR3 length: 19 amino acids. With 2 bases removed from V and 0 bases from J, the gap between germline ends came to 22 bases. The CDR3 sequence: CASSFRYASRITSTDTQYF. CDR3 nucleotides: TGCGCCAGCAGCTTCCGATATGCTAGCCGGATAACTAGCACAGATACGCAGTATTTT. Full variable domain (outside the CDR3, taken from reference TRBV5-1 and TRBJ2-3): KAGVTQTPRYLIKTRGQQVTLSCSPISGHRSVSWYQQTPGQGLQFLFEYFSETQRNKGNFPGRFSGRQFSNSRSEMNVSTLELGDSALYLCASSFRYASRITSTDTQYFGPGTRLTVL.

This clonotype was counted at least ten times. The chain has TRBV7-2 and TRBJ2-1, with D possibly TRBD2 on 5 matching bases. The germline V and J ends were trimmed by 5 bases and 5 bases, with 16 bases remaining between them. In germline, CDR1 is SGHTA, CDR2 FQGNSA. The CDR3 has 15 residues. CDR3 in DNA: TGTGCCAGCAGCCCAGCGGCCCCAGGCCACAATGAGCAGTTCTTC. Amino acids: CASSPAAPGHNEQFF.

Many counts were recorded for this clonotype. V is TRBV20-1 and J is TRBJ1-4, with D possibly being TRBD1 (5 bases). The V gene's germline CDR1 is DFQATT and CDR2 SNEGSKA (reference sequence). V was pared by 5 bases and J by 4 bases, with 11 bases between. The CDR3 runs 13 residues. The DNA for the CDR3 is TGCAGTGCTCCCGGGACGGTTAATGAAAAACTGTTTTTT. Translated: CSAPGTVNEKLFF.

There are many counts of this clonotype. This rearrangement joins TRBV9 to TRBJ2-1; TRBD2 matches 7 bases. The germline gives CDR1 SGDLS, CDR2 YYNGEE. The CDR3 totals 16 residues. With V trimmed by 0 bases and J by 3 bases, 6 bases remained unmatched. For the CDR3, the DNA is TGTGCCAGCAGCGTAGCCGGGCTAGCGGACTACAATGAGCAGTTCTTC. It codes for CASSVAGLADYNEQFF.